This TCR beta chain was observed in a study of CD8 T cells in Susac syndrome. General study points: The number of individuals included in the study's TCR sequencing and HLA analysis was acknowledged as relatively small.

Reverse transcription of roughly 0.5 to 1 ug RNA was performed with random hexamers. The amplification used immunoSEQ multiplex PCR on TCR beta CDR3; it spanned 54 Vbeta and 13 Jbeta. TCRdb itself ran the immunoSEQ multiplex PCR reads through MiXCR, one entry per CDR3 protein. This sample has almost 450,000 distinct CDR3 sequences, with more than 80% found just once. CD8+ and CD4+ T cells taken from blood had their TCR beta sequenced. The CD8+ and CD4+ T cells were negatively isolated, with the TEMRA cells enriched by FACS. Looked up from germline, CDR1 is LNHNV and CDR2 is YYDKDF (reference sequence). The germline V and J ends were trimmed by 1 base and 0 bases, with 10 bases remaining between them. This CDR3 contains 15 residues. Details on this clonotype: What it binds is not known.

The TCR was taken from a human donor with multiple sclerosis. Sequenced material: CD8+ T cells from PBMCs. This rearrangement joins TRBV15 to TRBJ2-7; no clear D. DNA of the CDR3: TGTGCCACCAGCAGAGGCCAGGAAATCTCCTACGAGCAGTACTTC. Protein sequence: CATSRGQEISYEQYF. Full variable domain (missing parts from reference TRBV15 and TRBJ2-7): DAMVIQNPRYQVTQFGKPVTLSCSQTLNHNVMYWYQQKSSQAPKLLFHYYDKDFNNEADTPDNFQSRRPNTSFCFLDIRSPGLGDTAMYLCATSRGQEISYEQYFGPGTRLTVT.